This TCR beta chain was captured by sequencing in a study of somatic mutations in cytotoxic T cells in rheumatoid arthritis. The CDR3 loop spans 15 amino acids. V was shortened by 4 bases and J by 3 bases, with 15 bases between the two germline ends. CDR1 and CDR2 from the germline V gene are SGDLS and YYNGEE. The table came from immunoSEQ multiplex PCR; TCRdb's copy has only in-frame clones and leaves some out. The data hold around 15,000 clones, with more than 75% observed a single time. Whole-study results and caveats: In about an eighth of the roughly 60 patients, the largest CD8+ clone exceeded 20% of CD8+ cells. CD8+ clonality increased with age in rheumatoid arthritis patients but not in healthy controls. Rheumatoid arthritis patients were compared with age-matched healthy controls, and their CD8+ T-cell clonality did not differ significantly.

Purity of the CD4+ and CD8+ cells, isolated by positive magnetic bead selection, was checked by flow cytometry. Note on this clone: Its antigen is not identified.

The receptor comes from an adult with rheumatoid arthritis. V gene TRBV9 combines with J gene TRBJ2-3; the D gene could be TRBD1 or TRBD2 (5 bases each). Sequenced input: CD8+ T cells sorted from blood. Here the CDR3 reads CASSFGGLRTDTQYF. CDR3 coding DNA: TGTGCCAGCAGCTTTGGGGGTTTAAGGACAGATACGCAGTATTTT.